The 16 T cell receptor beta chains below come from one sample, sequenced in a study of blood T cells in healthy people across ages. The use of a sample-barcoded 5' primer and a J-beta primer mix characterized a second PCR of roughly 6 to 11 cycles. Each CDR3 protein gets one entry after TCRdb re-called the 5' RACE reads with MiXCR. The sample has approximately 960,000 distinct CDR3 sequences; almost 30% are singletons. This sample also belongs to another study, concerning T cells of mothers and their children.

Sequencing was carried out using blood. These receptors were collected from a woman aged 40 to 50 in good health.

J is TRBJ1-5 and V is TRBV28; 8 bases line up with TRBD1. CDR3 length equals 15 residues. Germline CDR1 MDHEN, CDR2 SYDVKM. The ends lost 7 bases at V and 7 bases at J; junction bases unmatched: 12. Written as DNA, the CDR3 is TGTGCCAGCAACCCCCCCGACAGGGGATGGCAGCCCCAGCATTTT. Translated, it gives CASNPPDRGWQPQHF. The variable domain in full, with the rest retrieved from reference TRBV28 and TRBJ1-5, is DVKVTQSSRYLVKRTGEKVFLECVQDMDHENMFWYRQDPGLGLRLIYFSYDVKMKEKGDIPEGYSVSREKKERFSLILESASTNQTSMYLCASNPPDRGWQPQHFGDGTRLSIL.

There are a few counts of this clonotype. The chain employs TRBV15 and TRBJ2-1; D remains ambiguous. V lost 2 bases and J 7 bases, leaving 9 bases between the germline ends. Per the germline V gene, CDR1 is LNHNV and CDR2 is YYDKDF (reference sequence). There are 13 residues in the CDR3. CDR3 nucleotide sequence: TGTGCCACCAGCAGACTAATCCTGAATGAGCAGTTCTTC. Its translation: CATSRLILNEQFF.

Comments on this clonotype: A much larger clone differs by one base, so this may be a read error. The chain couples TRBV10-3 to TRBJ2-1; D remains ambiguous. This CDR3 has 13 amino acids. Germline V lookup: CDR1 ENHRY, CDR2 SYGVKD. The V end lost 6 bases, the J end lost 0 bases, and 6 bases lay between the germline ends. This chain's CDR3 is CAISVSSYNEQFF. The CDR3 DNA reads TGTGCCATCAGCGTGAGCTCCTACAATGAGCAGTTCTTC.

This chain joins TRBV7-9 and TRBJ2-1; D may be TRBD2 (6 bases). Germline V gene lookup returns CDR1 SEHNR and CDR2 FQNEAQ (reference sequence). The ends were cut back, 9 bases at V and 0 bases at J, with 12 bases in the middle. The CDR3 totals 14 residues. The CDR3 bases are TGTGCCAGTCGGGACTTGAGCTCCTACAATGAGCAGTTCTTC. It is translated as CASRDLSSYNEQFF.

This clonotype was found many times. The chain employs TRBV10-3 and TRBJ2-3; 7 bases agree with TRBD1. The V segment lost 3 bases and the J segment 2 bases; nucleotides outside the gene matches: 5. The CDR3 covers 15 residues. The germline V gene has CDR1 ENHRY and CDR2 SYGVKD. The chain's CDR3 is CAISDPGQSTDTQYF. The CDR3 bases are TGTGCCATCAGTGATCCGGGACAGTCCACAGATACGCAGTATTTT.

Turning to this clonotype: A read error may produce the germline difference seen at one junction end. The chain recombines TRBV9 with TRBJ2-1, with 10 bases aligning to TRBD1. CDR3 length: 17 residues. Per the germline V gene, CDR1 is SGDLS and CDR2 is YYNGEE. The CDR3 nucleotides are TGTGCCGGCAGCGACCACACCGGGACAGGGGCCTACAATGAGCTGTTCTTC. It yields the protein CAGSDHTGTGAYNELFF.

The V and J genes are TRBV4-1 and TRBJ2-2, with 9 bases aligning to TRBD1. This CDR3 spans 14 amino acids. V lost 4 bases, J lost 8 bases, and 5 bases stayed unmatched. Germline V gene data show CDR1 as MGHRA and CDR2 as YSYEKL. The CDR3 region is CASSPKQGAGELFF. The CDR3 DNA sequence: TGCGCCAGCAGCCCCAAACAGGGGGCAGGGGAGCTGTTTTTT.

In its sample, this clonotype was seen a few times. The CDR3 DNA follows: TGTGCCAGCAGTTTAAACCGACAGTCACCCCTCCACTTT. Translated: CASSLNRQSPLHF. The chain uses TRBV27 and TRBJ1-6; a weak D match, TRBD1 (5 bases). Germline CDR1 MNHEY, CDR2 SMNVEV (reference sequence). The CDR3 runs 13 residues. Trimming removed 2 bases at V and 10 bases at J, with 9 bases between.

With respect to this clonotype: A single base separates this from a much larger clone, so it may be a read error. V and J are TRBV29-1 and TRBJ1-2; D remains ambiguous. CDR1 and CDR2 from the germline V gene are SQVTM and ANQGSEA. The CDR3 covers 12 residues. V lost 7 bases and J lost 3, with 12 bases in between. This chain's CDR3 is CSGAQLHYGYTF. In DNA, the CDR3 is TGCAGCGGTGCGCAACTCCACTATGGCTACACCTTC.

The sample holds a few counts of this clonotype. The V and J genes are TRBV5-1 and TRBJ1-6; D perhaps matches TRBD1 (5 bases). With 0 bases removed from V and 10 bases from J, the gap between germline ends came to 17 bases. Germline V gene sequence: CDR1 SGHRS, CDR2 YFSETQ. The CDR3 spans 16 residues. The CDR3 loop is CASSLAAGRRGSPLHF. DNA for the CDR3: TGCGCCAGCAGCTTGGCAGCGGGGAGGAGGGGCTCACCCCTCCACTTT.

This clonotype has more than one count but fewer than ten. The V and J genes are TRBV7-9 and TRBJ2-7; 8 bases are a match to TRBD1. V lost 6 bases to trimming and J lost 6 bases; unmatched junction nucleotides: 10. CDR1 is SEHNR and CDR2 is FQNEAQ in the germline V gene (reference sequence). The CDR3 covers 14 residues. The CDR3 protein is CASSPGGQGTEQYF. The CDR3 DNA is TGTGCCAGCAGTCCTGGCGGACAGGGTACCGAGCAGTACTTC.

There are many counts of this clonotype. The genes are TRBV10-3 and TRBJ2-7; 7 bases agree with TRBD1. CDR3 length: 15 amino acids. J was trimmed by 3 bases and V by 0 bases; bases with no gene match: 5. Germline CDR1 is ENHRY and CDR2 is SYGVKD. The CDR3 here is CAISESVAGGYEQYF. DNA of the CDR3: TGTGCCATCAGTGAGTCGGTGGCAGGGGGCTACGAGCAGTACTTC.

This clonotype was counted ten times or more. V usage is TRBV27 and J usage is TRBJ1-2; D not certain. The CDR3 runs 15 residues. The V gene lost 1 base and the J gene lost 0 bases, with 9 bases spanning the gap. Germline V gives CDR1 MNHEY, CDR2 SMNVEV (reference sequence). CDR3 sequence (DNA): TGTGCCAGCAGTTTATATGCGGGCCCTAACTATGGCTACACCTTC. Residues: CASSLYAGPNYGYTF.

This clonotype has more than one count but fewer than ten. The DNA of the CDR3 is TGTGCCAGCAGAACGGGGGGTACCCCAGGGACGCAGTATTTT. It encodes CASRTGGTPGTQYF. V is TRBV12-3 or TRBV12-4 and J is TRBJ2-3; TRBD2 matches at 7 bases. The CDR3 is 14 residues long. Germline trimming cut 6 bases from V and 9 bases from J; bases unmatched to any gene: 12.

This clonotype was counted many times. Mismatch with germline at one junction end may stem from a read error. The J gene is TRBJ2-5, the V gene TRBV7-7; D is unresolved. There are 13 residues in the CDR3. Germline lookup yields CDR1 SSHAT and CDR2 FNYEAQ (reference sequence). The DNA of the CDR3 is TGTGCTAGCAGCCGTCAGGTGTTAGAGACCCAGTACTTC. As protein: CASSRQVLETQYF.

This clonotype has only a few counts. The V call is TRBV27, the J call TRBJ1-2; no clear D. V was shortened by 10 bases and J by 8 bases, with 14 bases between the two germline ends. The CDR3 has 11 residues. Germline V gives CDR1 MNHEY, CDR2 SMNVEV (reference sequence). CDR3 protein: CAIMGVDGYTF. For the CDR3, the DNA is TGTGCCATTATGGGTGTAGACGGCTACACCTTC.